Listed below are T cell receptor beta chains from one sample, sequenced in a study of blood T cell repertoires in COVID-19. The repertoire was sequenced with immunoSEQ multiplex PCR; TCRdb's copy has only in-frame clones and lacks some. The table has 360,000 or so clones, approximately 91% seen once; the top ten hold 1%. Sequenced material: PBMCs or T cells enriched from blood (not recorded which). Receptor source: a woman younger than 45 who had been exposed to COVID-19. Both conserved end residues are part of each CDR3. The D gene is left open where the match is weak. The size of a clone is reported for some rows only, either as once, few or many, or as a class for expanded clones.

d_call: .; v_call: TRBV27; clone_size: .; j_call: TRBJ2-7; cdr3_nt: TGTGCCAGCAGTCCTAACCTCCCGGGGAATTCCGGCTACGAGCAGTACTTC; cdr3_aa: CASSPNLPGNSGYEQYF
d_call: TRBD1; v_call: TRBV15; clone_size: .; j_call: TRBJ1-1; cdr3_nt: TGTGCCACCAGCAGAGATGGGACAGGGCTGAACACTGAAGCTTTCTTT; cdr3_aa: CATSRDGTGLNTEAFF
d_call: TRBD1; v_call: TRBV7-9; clone_size: once; j_call: TRBJ2-7; cdr3_nt: TGTGCCAGCAGCTTGAAGGGACAGGGAGGCGAGCAGTACTTC; cdr3_aa: CASSLKGQGGEQYF
d_call: .; v_call: TRBV9; clone_size: .; j_call: TRBJ2-7; cdr3_nt: TGTGCCAGCAGCGTATCGGCCAGCGGATTTTACGAGCAGTACTTC; cdr3_aa: CASSVSASGFYEQYF
d_call: .; v_call: TRBV5-1; clone_size: .; j_call: TRBJ1-1; cdr3_nt: TGCGCCAGCAGGGCAGGGGAAAACACTGAAGCTTTCTTT; cdr3_aa: CASRAGENTEAFF
d_call: .; v_call: TRBV2; clone_size: .; j_call: TRBJ2-7; cdr3_nt: TGTGCCAGCAGCAGGGCGGTAAGCTCCTACGAGCAGTACTTC; cdr3_aa: CASSRAVSSYEQYF
d_call: TRBD1; v_call: TRBV19; clone_size: .; j_call: TRBJ1-2; cdr3_nt: TGTGCCAGTAGTGAGAACAGGGGGCGTAGAGGCTACACCTTC; cdr3_aa: CASSENRGRRGYTF
d_call: .; v_call: TRBV18; clone_size: .; j_call: TRBJ2-5; cdr3_nt: TGTGCCAGCTCACCAGTCGTGTTGGGGGGAGAGACCCAGTACTTC; cdr3_aa: CASSPVVLGGETQYF
d_call: TRBD1; v_call: TRBV24-1; clone_size: few; j_call: TRBJ1-2; cdr3_nt: TGTGCCACCAGTCTCGGGCAGGGGGACTATGGCTACACCTTC; cdr3_aa: CATSLGQGDYGYTF
d_call: .; v_call: TRBV7-6; clone_size: .; j_call: TRBJ1-5; cdr3_nt: TGTGCCAGCAGCCCCCCAGGTCAGCCCCAGCATTTT; cdr3_aa: CASSPPGQPQHF
d_call: TRBD2; v_call: TRBV19; clone_size: .; j_call: TRBJ2-5; cdr3_nt: TGTGCCAGTAGTCCCTCGGGGGGGCCCCTACAAGAGACCCAGTACTTC; cdr3_aa: CASSPSGGPLQETQYF
d_call: .; v_call: TRBV6-4; clone_size: many; j_call: TRBJ2-2; cdr3_nt: TGTGCCAGCAGTGAGGAGAGTGGGAACACCGGGGAGCTGTTTTTT; cdr3_aa: CASSEESGNTGELFF
d_call: .; v_call: TRBV6-5; clone_size: .; j_call: TRBJ1-3; cdr3_nt: TGTGCCAGCAGTTACTCCGGTCGAGGAAACACCATATATTTT; cdr3_aa: CASSYSGRGNTIYF
d_call: TRBD2; v_call: TRBV3-1/TRBV3-2; clone_size: .; j_call: TRBJ2-1; cdr3_nt: TGTGCCAGCAGCCGATGGACTAGCGCCGGAGGGGCCGATGAGCAGTTCTTC; cdr3_aa: CASSRWTSAGGADEQFF
d_call: .; v_call: TRBV28; clone_size: .; j_call: TRBJ1-4; cdr3_nt: TGTGCCAGCAGCTCACAGACAGCCCCAAGGGGAAAACTGTTTTTT; cdr3_aa: CASSSQTAPRGKLFF
d_call: .; v_call: TRBV5-5; clone_size: .; j_call: TRBJ2-7; cdr3_nt: TGTGCCAGCAGCTTACGCAGATCCTACGAGCAGTACTTC; cdr3_aa: CASSLRRSYEQYF
d_call: .; v_call: TRBV18; clone_size: .; j_call: TRBJ2-2; cdr3_nt: TGTGCCAGCTCACCACCACAAGGGAGCGCGGACACCGGGGAGCTGTTTTTT; cdr3_aa: CASSPPQGSADTGELFF
d_call: .; v_call: TRBV7-6; clone_size: .; j_call: TRBJ1-6; cdr3_nt: TGTGCCAGCAGCTTAGCAGCGGGACCGATTTTATCACCCCTCCACTTT; cdr3_aa: CASSLAAGPILSPLHF
d_call: TRBD1; v_call: TRBV5-4; clone_size: few; j_call: TRBJ2-5; cdr3_nt: TGTGCCAGCAGCTGGGACAGGGTAACGGAGACCCAGTACTTC; cdr3_aa: CASSWDRVTETQYF
d_call: .; v_call: TRBV18; clone_size: .; j_call: TRBJ2-1; cdr3_nt: TGTGCCAGCTCGGACCAGGGGCAGGGATCCTACAATGAGCAGTTCTTC; cdr3_aa: CASSDQGQGSYNEQFF
d_call: .; v_call: TRBV14; clone_size: .; j_call: TRBJ1-6; cdr3_nt: TGTGCCAGCAGCCAAGAAGGGGTTTGGAACTCACCCCTCCACTTT; cdr3_aa: CASSQEGVWNSPLHF
d_call: .; v_call: TRBV28; clone_size: .; j_call: TRBJ2-1; cdr3_nt: TGTGCCAGCAGGACAGGACAGTTCTCCTACAATGAGCAGTTCTTC; cdr3_aa: CASRTGQFSYNEQFF
d_call: TRBD1; v_call: TRBV28; clone_size: .; j_call: TRBJ1-1; cdr3_nt: TGTGCCAGCAGTTCTTTAGGGGGCTTGGGGTCCCGTACTGAAGCTTTCTTT; cdr3_aa: CASSSLGGLGSRTEAFF
d_call: .; v_call: TRBV5-1; clone_size: .; j_call: TRBJ2-5; cdr3_nt: TGCGCCAGCAGCTTGGGCGCGGGCCAAGAGACCCAGTACTTC; cdr3_aa: CASSLGAGQETQYF
d_call: .; v_call: TRBV15; clone_size: many; j_call: TRBJ2-7; cdr3_nt: TGTGCCACCAGCAGAGATCAGGGATTCGAGCAGTACTTC; cdr3_aa: CATSRDQGFEQYF
d_call: .; v_call: TRBV9; clone_size: .; j_call: TRBJ2-1; cdr3_nt: TGTGCCAGCAGCGCCTCCGGGAACCCGGCCAAAAATGAGCAGTTCTTC; cdr3_aa: CASSASGNPAKNEQFF
d_call: .; v_call: TRBV5-1; clone_size: .; j_call: TRBJ2-7; cdr3_nt: TGCGCCAGCAGCCTGGGAACTTCCCGGGATGAGCAGTACTTC; cdr3_aa: CASSLGTSRDEQYF
d_call: TRBD1; v_call: TRBV10-2; clone_size: .; j_call: TRBJ2-1; cdr3_nt: TGCGCCAGCAGAAGACAGGGCAGCAATGAGCAGTTCTTC; cdr3_aa: CASRRQGSNEQFF
d_call: TRBD2; v_call: TRBV4-2; clone_size: .; j_call: TRBJ2-3; cdr3_nt: TGTGCCAGCAGCCGACGACTAGCGGGAAACGGAGATACGCAGTATTTT; cdr3_aa: CASSRRLAGNGDTQYF
d_call: .; v_call: TRBV18; clone_size: .; j_call: TRBJ2-7; cdr3_nt: TGTGCCAGCTCGCTAAGGGAGGACGAGCAGTACTTC; cdr3_aa: CASSLREDEQYF
d_call: .; v_call: TRBV15; clone_size: .; j_call: TRBJ1-1; cdr3_nt: TGTGCCACCAGCCCCGCGGGGGCTGAAGCTTTCTTT; cdr3_aa: CATSPAGAEAFF
d_call: TRBD2; v_call: TRBV5-1; clone_size: .; j_call: TRBJ2-1; cdr3_nt: TGCGCCAGCAGCTTGCGACTAGCGGAATACTACAATGAGCAGTTCTTC; cdr3_aa: CASSLRLAEYYNEQFF